Described below is a single TCR beta chain sequence and its context. Its target is unknown. The data were obtained in a study of tumor and adjacent non-tumor tissue in lung cancer. In the study overall: Patients were aged roughly 30 to 76, 9 to 10 men and about five women, stage I to III. On average, productive TCRbeta reads reached about 4 million per sample.

Findings of the study overall: Tumor tissue had significantly higher TCR diversity than normal lung.

RNA was extracted from bulk tissue without any cell sorting. This non-tumor lung sample came from over 3 cm beyond the tumor edge. After removal of 4 bases from V and 4 bases from J, the junction contained 13 bases not matched to a gene. Germline CDR1 is SGHAT and CDR2 is FQNNGV. The CDR3 has 17 residues. Three rounds of nested PCR, following a modified ARM-PCR protocol, produced the TCRbeta library. Each CDR3 protein is one row after TCRdb ran MiXCR on the multiplex PCR reads. This sample has more than 85,000 distinct CDR3 sequences, with more than 55% found just once. The rearrangement joins TRBV11-2 to TRBJ2-1; 7 nucleotides agree with TRBD2. The clonotype originates from a man under 40 with non-small cell lung cancer. The specimen was distant non-tumor lung tissue. The chain's CDR3 is CASSSTSGRATYNEQFF. CDR3 in DNA: TGTGCCAGCAGCTCGACTAGTGGGAGGGCGACTTACAATGAGCAGTTCTTC.